The 22 T cell receptor beta chains presented below share a single source sample, sequenced in a study of glioma-infiltrating T cells after dendritic cell vaccination. TCRdb's copy holds only in-frame clones and misses some; the assay was immunoSEQ multiplex PCR. The data contain about 73,000 clones, around 80% of them singletons. Source: blood, taken before dendritic cell vaccination. The receptors were sampled from a human donor with glioblastoma.

J is TRBJ1-1 and V is TRBV6-6, with D possibly TRBD1 on 5 matching bases. The CDR3 loop spans 14 amino acids. Looked up from germline, CDR1 is MNHNY and CDR2 is SVGAGI (reference sequence). V gave up 5 bases and J gave up 1 base, with 11 bases separating them. CDR3 coding DNA: TGTGCCAGCAGTGACCATACAGGGAACACTGAAGCTTTCTTT. Translated: CASSDHTGNTEAFF.

The chain carries TRBV5-1 and TRBJ2-3, with TRBD1 identical over 7 bases. This CDR3 has 16 residues. V gave up 4 bases and J gave up 2 bases; unmatched junction bases: 10. CDR1 is SGHRS, CDR2 YFSETQ, per germline. In DNA form, the CDR3 reads TGCGCCAGCAGCCACGGGACAGCCAAACTCACAGATACGCAGTATTTT. It is translated as CASSHGTAKLTDTQYF. The variable domain in full, with the rest retrieved from reference TRBV5-1 and TRBJ2-3, is KAGVTQTPRYLIKTRGQQVTLSCSPISGHRSVSWYQQTPGQGLQFLFEYFSETQRNKGNFPGRFSGRQFSNSRSEMNVSTLELGDSALYLCASSHGTAKLTDTQYFGPGTRLTVL.

The chain uses TRBV13 and TRBJ2-5, with 8 bases matching TRBD2. Germline trimming cut 4 bases from V and 1 base from J; bases unmatched to any gene: 11. Looked up from germline, CDR1 is PRHDT and CDR2 is FYEKMQ (reference sequence). The CDR3 runs to 17 residues. CDR3 coding DNA: TGTGCCAGCAGCTCTAGAGGGGGAGCGGGAGCCCAAGAGACCCAGTACTTC. It translates to CASSSRGGAGAQETQYF.

The J gene is TRBJ2-1, the V gene TRBV6-4; 13 nucleotides align to TRBD2. V shed 4 bases and J 9 bases; nucleotides not matched to a gene: 12. The CDR3 loop spans 17 amino acids. In germline, CDR1 is MRHNA, CDR2 SNTAGT. CDR3 sequence reads: CASSARLAGGREAEQFF. Written as DNA, the CDR3 is TGTGCCAGCAGTGCACGACTAGCGGGAGGACGGGAGGCTGAGCAGTTCTTC.

The table lists this clone with a few counts. The chain employs TRBV7-8 and TRBJ2-1; 7 bases match TRBD1. Germline assignment: CDR1 SGHVS and CDR2 FQNEAQ. The CDR3 spans 15 residues. V was clipped by 3 bases and J by 2 bases; unmatched bases: 4. The CDR3 DNA reads TGTGCCAGCAGCTTGACAGGGCTTCCCTACAATGAGCAGTTCTTC. It encodes CASSLTGLPYNEQFF.

This sequence joins TRBV11-3 and TRBJ2-2; 9 positions match TRBD1. There are 14 residues in the CDR3. Germline V CDR1 and CDR2: SGHNT, YENEEA. J lost 6 bases, V lost 5 bases, and 4 bases had no gene match. The CDR3 DNA reads as TGTGCCAGCAGCAACAGGGGGCGGTCCGGGGAGCTGTTTTTT. Its protein product is CASSNRGRSGELFF.

CDR3: CAWSPIAGGRETQYF. CDR3 DNA: TGTGCCTGGAGTCCGATAGCGGGAGGTCGGGAGACCCAGTACTTC. This chain uses TRBV30 with TRBJ2-5, with 10 positions matching TRBD2. With 2 bases clipped from V and 5 bases from J, the junction kept 8 bases outside the gene matches. Germline lookup yields CDR1 GTSNPN and CDR2 SVGIG (reference sequence). This CDR3 is 15 amino acids long.

The V gene is TRBV5-4, the J gene TRBJ1-4; TRBD1 aligns across 8 bases. The CDR3 is 16 amino acids. V dropped 4 bases and J dropped 4; count of bases not matched to a gene: 9. Germline V gene lookup returns CDR1 SGHNT and CDR2 YYREEE (reference sequence). CDR3 nucleotide sequence: TGTGCCAGCAGCAATTACGGGACAGGCGGTAATGAAAAACTGTTTTTT. Translated, it gives CASSNYGTGGNEKLFF.

The sample holds a few counts of this clone. The chain recombines TRBV9 with TRBJ1-1; no definite D call. CDR1 and CDR2 from the germline V gene are SGDLS and YYNGEE. The CDR3 length is 15 residues. Trimming shortened V by 4 bases and J by 1 base, and 14 bases separated the two germline ends. The chain's CDR3 is CASSLTRAGNTEAFF. CDR3 coding DNA: TGTGCCAGCAGCCTAACGCGGGCGGGGAACACTGAAGCTTTCTTT.

The rearrangement uses TRBV19 and TRBJ2-5; 8 bases agree with TRBD2. CDR1 is LNHDA and CDR2 is SQIVND in the germline V gene (reference sequence). The V gene end was trimmed by 3 bases and the J gene end by 4 bases; junction bases not matched to a gene: 4. The CDR3 is made up of 14 amino acids. Here the CDR3 reads CASSIGAGGETQYF. The CDR3 DNA sequence: TGTGCCAGTAGTATCGGGGCGGGAGGAGAGACCCAGTACTTC.

This clone was found once. The chain combines TRBV6-1 with TRBJ2-7; a possible D gene is TRBD2 (6 bases). The germline CDR1 and CDR2 sequences are MNHNS and SASEGT. V lost 6 bases, J lost 7 bases, and 19 bases lay in between. The CDR3 has 14 residues. The CDR3 loop is CASSEGPGVGEQYF. The CDR3 DNA is TGTGCCAGCAGCGAGGGCCCGGGGGTTGGGGAGCAGTACTTC.

The chain couples TRBV6-5 to TRBJ2-2, with D uncertain. V lost 2 bases and J lost 4, with 11 bases in between. CDR3 length: 15 amino acids. Germline lookup yields CDR1 MNHEY and CDR2 SVGAGI. The CDR3 spells CASSYGQIFTGELFF. The CDR3 bases are TGTGCCAGCAGTTACGGCCAGATATTCACCGGGGAGCTGTTTTTT.

The chain recombines TRBV6-5 with TRBJ1-2; 7 positions match TRBD1. The CDR3 spans 12 residues. V lost 4 bases to trimming and J lost 8 bases; unmatched junction nucleotides: 4. Looked up from germline, CDR1 is MNHEY and CDR2 is SVGAGI. For the CDR3, the DNA is TGTGCCAGCAGTTCAGGACAGGAGGGCTACACCTTC. Translated, it gives CASSSGQEGYTF.

The rearrangement uses TRBV4-2 and TRBJ2-3; TRBD2 aligns across 13 bases. CDR1 is LGHNA, CDR2 YNFKEQ, per germline. This CDR3 has 17 amino acids. Trimming took 4 bases from V and 0 from J; bases not matched to a gene: 4. CDR3 DNA: TGTGCCAGCAGCCTAGGGACTAGCGGGACTAGCACAGATACGCAGTATTTT. This translates into CASSLGTSGTSTDTQYF.

V is TRBV5-1 and J is TRBJ2-1, with 10 nucleotides matching TRBD2. Germline trimming cut 4 bases from V and 4 bases from J; bases unmatched to any gene: 8. The CDR3 runs to 16 residues. CDR1 is SGHRS and CDR2 is YFSETQ in the germline V gene. The CDR3 DNA sequence: TGCGCCAGCAGCCTGCAACTAGCGGGGAAATACAATGAGCAGTTCTTC. It translates to CASSLQLAGKYNEQFF.

The V call is TRBV7-8, the J call TRBJ2-1; D remains unclear. CDR3 length: 13 residues. The germline V gene encodes CDR1 SGHVS and CDR2 FQNEAQ. V lost 2 bases and J lost 5, with 7 bases in between. CDR3 nucleotide sequence: TGTGCCAGCAGCTTATTGAGCGACAATGAGCAGTTCTTC. It encodes CASSLLSDNEQFF. The full variable domain, rest sourced from reference TRBV7-8 and TRBJ2-1, is GAGVSQSPRYKVAKRGQDVALRCDPISGHVSLFWYQQALGQGPEFLTYFQNEAQLDKSGLPSDRFFAERPEGSVSTLKIQRTQQEDSAVYLCASSLLSDNEQFFGPGTRLTVL.

The rearrangement uses TRBV2 and TRBJ1-3, with D perhaps matching TRBD1 (5 bases). The CDR3 totals 15 residues. Germline CDR1 and CDR2: SNHLY and FYNNEI. Trimming left V 4 bases short and J 3 bases short, with 13 bases between. CDR3 region: CASSGGGRGGNTIYF. CDR3 nucleotide sequence: TGTGCCAGCAGTGGCGGGGGAAGAGGTGGAAACACCATATATTTT. Drawing the rest from reference TRBV2 and TRBJ1-3, the complete variable domain is EPEVTQTPSHQVTQMGQEVILRCVPISNHLYFYWYRQILGQKVEFLVSFYNNEISEKSEIFDDQFSVERPDGSNFTLKIRSTKLEDSAMYFCASSGGGRGGNTIYFGEGSWLTVV.

The chain recombines TRBV19 with TRBJ2-5, with TRBD1 matching 7 bases. Germline CDR1 LNHDA, CDR2 SQIVND (reference sequence). With V trimmed by 4 bases and J by 4 bases, 3 bases remained unmatched. The CDR3 has 13 amino acids. CDR3 sequence: CASSTGQVETQYF. CDR3 bases: TGTGCCAGTAGTACCGGACAGGTAGAGACCCAGTACTTC.

This clone was seen just once. V and J are TRBV7-9 and TRBJ2-2, with D perhaps TRBD2 (5 bases). CDR1 is SEHNR and CDR2 is FQNEAQ in the germline V gene (reference sequence). V lost 4 bases, J lost 9 bases, and 12 bases lay in between. The CDR3 is made up of 13 amino acids. CDR3 sequence (DNA): TGTGCCAGCAGCTACGTTGAGCGGCGGGAGCTGTTTTTT. This sequence encodes CASSYVERRELFF. Full variable domain (missing parts from reference TRBV7-9 and TRBJ2-2): DTGVSQNPRHKITKRGQNVTFRCDPISEHNRLYWYRQTLGQGPEFLTYFQNEAQLEKSRLLSDRFSAERPKGSFSTLEIQRTEQGDSAMYLCASSYVERRELFFGEGSRLTVL.

The V call is TRBV6-5, the J call TRBJ2-7, with a tentative D call TRBD1 (7 bases). The CDR3 runs to 15 residues. V shed 0 bases and J shed 7 bases, with 16 bases lying between them. Germline CDR1 is MNHEY and CDR2 is SVGAGI. CDR3 bases: TGTGCCAGCAGTTACTCGGGGCAGGGGGGACGGGAGCAGTACTTC. Protein sequence: CASSYSGQGGREQYF.

The V and J genes are TRBV5-4 and TRBJ1-2; possibly TRBD1 for D (5 bases). CDR1 is SGHNT and CDR2 is YYREEE in the germline V gene (reference sequence). V lost 7 bases to trimming and J lost 1 base, with 17 bases between them. This CDR3 contains 15 residues. The CDR3 DNA reads as TGTGCCAGCTCTCCCTCTATCGACAGTAACTATGGCTACACCTTC. Translated, it gives CASSPSIDSNYGYTF.

V and J are TRBV5-1 and TRBJ1-1; 7 positions agree with TRBD1. The germline V gene encodes CDR1 SGHRS and CDR2 YFSETQ. Germline trimming cut 4 bases from V and 0 bases from J; bases unmatched to any gene: 9. There are 16 residues in the CDR3. The CDR3 region is CASSLAGQAMNTEAFF. For the CDR3, the DNA is TGCGCCAGCAGCCTGGCCGGACAGGCCATGAACACTGAAGCTTTCTTT.